In this sample, the clone carrying this TCR beta chain turned up many times. Its antigen is not identified. The data originate from a study of T cells in Graves' hyperthyroidism and ophthalmopathy. For the study at large: Pretreatment peripheral blood was obtained at initial diagnosis. Study-wide results and caveats: Most expanded thyroid clonotypes above 0.001 recurred in blood.

No ophthalmopathy progression within 18 months constituted stable Graves' hyperthyroidism. RNA transcripts gave rise to amplified TCR beta CDR3 regions. The HTBI set primed first-round TCR CDR3 RT-PCR. TCRdb reprocessed the multiplex PCR reads via MiXCR and lists one record per CDR3 protein. The data show around 440,000 distinct CDR3 sequences, less than 20% seen once. V was trimmed by 2 bases and J by 0 bases, leaving 8 bases between them. This CDR3 comprises 15 residues. The sample consisted of blood. The chain combines TRBV12-3 or TRBV12-4 with TRBJ1-5; possible D gene TRBD1, 5 bases. The origin of this receptor is a woman between 18 and 30 years old with Graves' hyperthyroidism. The CDR3 spells CASSLQGISNQPQHF. DNA for the CDR3: TGTGCCAGCAGTTTACAGGGAATTAGCAATCAGCCCCAGCATTTT.